The 13 T cell receptor beta chains presented below share a single source sample, sequenced in a study of CD8 T cells in Susac syndrome. When the RNA was reverse transcribed, random hexamers were used with an input of about 0.5 to 1 ug. TCRdb used MiXCR to reprocess the immunoSEQ multiplex PCR reads, holding one entry per CDR3 protein. The sample consists of around 81,000 distinct CDR3 sequences, 94% of them appearing once. Sequences were obtained from CD8+ T cells from PBMCs. Receptor source: a human donor with Susac syndrome.

The V and J genes are TRBV19 and TRBJ2-2; D ambiguous. The CDR3 covers 14 residues. V was pared by 6 bases and J by 5 bases, with 13 bases between. CDR1 is LNHDA and CDR2 is SQIVND in the germline V gene (reference sequence). In DNA form, the CDR3 reads TGTGCCAGTAGAGGAAGGTCCCCGACCGGGGAGCTGTTTTTT. Translated: CASRGRSPTGELFF.

The rearrangement links TRBV7-2 to TRBJ2-7, with 9 bases aligning to TRBD2. CDR1 is SGHTA, CDR2 FQGNSA, per germline. This CDR3 has 15 residues. V shed 1 base and J 2 bases; nucleotides not matched to a gene: 3. CDR3 region: CASSLGGLATYEQYF. CDR3 coding DNA: TGTGCCAGCAGCTTAGGGGGACTAGCCACCTACGAGCAGTACTTC.

The rearrangement links TRBV30 to TRBJ1-1; D not certain. Per the germline V gene, CDR1 is GTSNPN and CDR2 is SVGIG (reference sequence). The CDR3 length is 12 residues. Trimming stripped 7 bases from V and 3 bases from J, with 12 bases between. CDR3 sequence (DNA): TGTGCCTCCGGTCGTGGTGACACTGAAGCTTTCTTT. It is translated as CASGRGDTEAFF.

This clonotype is a singleton in its sample. The DNA of the CDR3 is TGTGCCAGCAGCTTACGACAGGGGGCGAGGTGGCAAGAGACCCAGTACTTC. Its protein is CASSLRQGARWQETQYF. The genes are TRBV7-9 and TRBJ2-5; 10 nucleotides agree with TRBD1. V shed 2 bases, J shed 2 bases, and the junction held 8 bases outside the gene matches. Germline CDR1 is SEHNR and CDR2 is FQNEAQ (reference sequence). The CDR3 totals 17 residues.

The chain carries TRBV11-1 and TRBJ2-5, with unresolved D. The CDR3 spans 14 residues. Germline V gene sequence: CDR1 SGHAT, CDR2 FQDESV (reference sequence). The V and J ends lost 4 bases and 1 base respectively, with 10 bases between them. The CDR3 protein is CASSSFSAQETQYF. As DNA, the CDR3 is TGTGCCAGCAGCTCCTTCTCCGCCCAAGAGACCCAGTACTTC.

V is TRBV5-6 and J is TRBJ2-3; 9 nucleotides match TRBD2. Trimming removed 1 base from V and 6 bases from J; junction bases left unmatched: 12. Germline values: CDR1 SGHDT, CDR2 YYEEEE. The CDR3 length is 17 residues. The CDR3 DNA reads TGTGCCAGCAGCTTGACCTCCCCGCGGGAGGGCCCCGATACGCAGTATTTT. Translation: CASSLTSPREGPDTQYF.

The V gene is TRBV14, the J gene TRBJ2-3, with 10 nucleotides matching TRBD1. Germline assignment: CDR1 SGHDN and CDR2 FVKESK. This CDR3 is 17 amino acids long. With V trimmed by 0 bases and J by 6 bases, 9 bases remained unmatched. The CDR3 DNA sequence: TGTGCCAGCAGCCAAGACATTGGGACAGGGGTAATCGATACGCAGTATTTT. Protein product: CASSQDIGTGVIDTQYF.

V is TRBV23-1 and J is TRBJ2-3; D is undetermined. TRBV23-1 is assigned to the ORF class and has an uncertain function. There are 13 residues in the CDR3. The ends were cut back, 0 bases at V and 6 bases at J, with 7 bases in the middle. The DNA for the CDR3 is TGCGCCAGCAGTCAATCCCCGGCGGATACGCAGTATTTT. Translating it yields CASSQSPADTQYF.

The V gene is TRBV7-8, the J gene TRBJ2-7; D remains ambiguous. V shed 4 bases and J shed 5 bases, with 9 bases lying between them. The germline V gene encodes CDR1 SGHVS and CDR2 FQNEAQ. This CDR3 has 12 amino acids. The CDR3 spells CASSSQPHEQYF. CDR3 nucleotides: TGTGCCAGCAGCTCCCAGCCCCACGAGCAGTACTTC.

This chain joins TRBV12-3 or TRBV12-4 and TRBJ2-1; 8 nucleotides align to TRBD1. The CDR3 consists of 13 residues. V shed 5 bases, J shed 4 bases, and the junction held 1 base outside the gene matches. The CDR3 spells CASSRTGYNEQFF. The CDR3 bases are TGTGCCAGCAGTAGGACAGGGTACAATGAGCAGTTCTTC.

This chain links TRBV24-1 with TRBJ2-1, with 8 bases aligning to TRBD2. This CDR3 has 13 amino acids. Looked up from germline, CDR1 is KGHDR and CDR2 is SFDVKD. With V trimmed by 5 bases and J by 8 bases, 4 bases remained unmatched. CDR3 sequence reads: CATSGTSRDEQFF. The CDR3 DNA reads TGTGCCACCAGTGGGACTAGCCGAGATGAGCAGTTCTTC.

The chain uses TRBV6-1 and TRBJ2-3, with 12 nucleotides matching TRBD2. The CDR3 totals 15 residues. Germline V gene lookup returns CDR1 MNHNS and CDR2 SASEGT. V shed 2 bases, J shed 4 bases, and the junction held 1 base outside the gene matches. CDR3 DNA sequence: TGTGCCAGCAGTGAACTAGCGGGAGGGCCAGATACGCAGTATTTT. This sequence encodes CASSELAGGPDTQYF.

This sequence joins TRBV7-9 and TRBJ2-4, with D unclear. Germline values: CDR1 SEHNR, CDR2 FQNEAQ (reference sequence). This CDR3 is built from 14 residues. Trimming took 8 bases from V and 3 from J, leaving 14 bases between them. The CDR3 is CASGERALKNIQYF. CDR3 bases: TGTGCCAGCGGCGAGCGCGCCCTCAAAAACATTCAGTACTTC.